The entry below gives a single T cell receptor (beta chain) sequence along with its context. Antigen specificity is unknown. Combining iRepertoire HTBI primers with Arm-PCR of CDR3 regions, the authors built TCR beta libraries. Via MiXCR, TCRdb re-called the multiplex PCR reads, giving one row per CDR3 protein. Of some 340,000 distinct CDR3 sequences detected, roughly 12% appear once; the ten largest clones hold over 15%. This sample was taken from a study of regulatory T cells in long-lasting Graves disease. Study overall: Recently diagnosed Graves' patients had received antithyroid drugs for under 3 months. Overall study results and limits: TRBV28, TRBJ1-2 and TRBJ2-5 were segments that persistent disease favored.

V was pared by 0 bases and J by 2 bases, with 5 bases of the junction left unmatched. CDR3 length: 15 residues. CDR1 SGHNT and CDR2 YYREEE come from the germline V gene (reference sequence). The time point denotes: newly diagnosed GD, antithyroid drugs for less than 3 months. Researchers made the TCR library from RNA that was extracted from PBMCs. Guidelines of the American Thyroid Association were used to diagnose Graves' disease. These same data were also listed under a study on T cells in Graves' hyperthyroidism and ophthalmopathy.

This chain uses TRBV5-4 with TRBJ2-7; 7 nucleotides align to TRBD2. This clonotype was obtained from a woman between 18 and 29 years old with Graves disease. The sequenced sample was peripheral blood mononuclear cells (PBMCs), obtained at new diagnosis, from a patient treated with antithyroid drugs. DNA of the CDR3: TGTGCCAGCAGCTTGGGTTTCAGCGGGGCCTACGAGCAGTACTTC. The encoded protein is CASSLGFSGAYEQYF.